This TCR beta chain is from a study of CD8+CD57+ T cells in acquired aplastic anemia. As for the study in general: Sorted CD4+ plus CD8+ cells gave DNA averaging around 3 ug.

Study results and limitations: Patients were compared with controls for CD8+ Simpson's diversity, and no significant difference emerged. In common between the patients and the controls were around 30 CD8+ CDR3 sequences.

From germline, CDR1 is MNHEY and CDR2 SVGEGT. V gave up 0 bases and J gave up 1 base; unmatched junction bases: 14. The CDR3 has 21 residues. A word on this clonotype: What it recognizes is unknown.

For CDR3 and TCR beta VDJ profiling, genomic DNA was the template used. TCRdb itself ran the reads through MiXCR, one entry per CDR3 protein. The sample has just over 150,000 distinct CDR3 sequences, 40% to 50% seen once. For sequencing, patients were chosen who had shown expansion of CD8+CD57+ cells by flow cytometry. Every patient was diagnosed with severe acquired aplastic anemia. The receptor's source is a human donor with aplastic anemia. This sequence joins TRBV6-2 or TRBV6-3 and TRBJ2-2; TRBD2 matches 10 bases. The sample was sorted CD4+, CD8+, or CD8+CD57+ T cells (not recorded which) from PBMCs. In nucleotides, the CDR3 is TGTGCCAGCAGTTACTCGGAGGGAGCGGGAGGGCCCCTCCAGAACACCGGGGAGCTGTTTTTT. This translates into CASSYSEGAGGPLQNTGELFF.